Presented here are 10 T cell receptor beta chains from one specimen sequenced in a study of radiotherapy plus CTLA-4 blockade in lung cancer. Profiled with immunoSEQ multiplex PCR; TCRdb holds only in-frame clones, not every one. This repertoire shows 100,000 or so clones, under 85% found once; its top ten account for approximately 15%. Sequencing used peripheral blood, obtained from a patient treated with radiotherapy plus ipilimumab. These TCRs come from a human donor with non-small cell lung cancer that progressed on radiotherapy plus ipilimumab.

The CDR3 loop reads CASSYTGDYNSPLHF. The CDR3 coding sequence is TGTGCCAGCAGTTACACCGGGGATTATAATTCACCCCTCCACTTT. The chain uses TRBV6-5 and TRBJ1-6; no firm D call. This CDR3 is 15 amino acids long. Germline V gives CDR1 MNHEY, CDR2 SVGAGI. V lost 2 bases and J lost 4, with 9 bases in between.

The V call is TRBV2, the J call TRBJ2-2; D gene uncertain. This CDR3 has 15 amino acids. V lost 4 bases and J 5 bases, leaving 14 bases between the germline ends. Germline CDR1 and CDR2: SNHLY and FYNNEI. Written as DNA, the CDR3 is TGTGCCAGCAGTGCTGTGGGCGCGAGAACCGGGGAGCTGTTTTTT. Amino acids: CASSAVGARTGELFF.

The V and J genes are TRBV11-3 and TRBJ1-1; weak D call: TRBD1 (5 bases). The CDR3 is made up of 14 amino acids. CDR1 and CDR2 from the germline V gene are SGHNT and YENEEA. V was shortened by 5 bases and J by 7 bases, with 17 bases between the two germline ends. CDR3 residues: CASSPSHGTVEAFF. CDR3 DNA: TGTGCCAGCAGCCCAAGTCATGGGACGGTTGAAGCTTTCTTT.

DNA for the CDR3: TGTGCCAGCAGCTTACTGTATAGGGAGAACACTGAAGCTTTCTTT. This encodes CASSLLYRENTEAFF. This sequence joins TRBV11-2 and TRBJ1-1, with D unresolved. Trimming cost V 2 bases and J 1 base, with 11 bases left between them. Germline V gives CDR1 SGHAT, CDR2 FQNNGV. CDR3 length: 15 residues.

The chain carries TRBV6-6 and TRBJ1-5; D gene uncertain. Germline V gives CDR1 MNHNY, CDR2 SVGAGI (reference sequence). The length of the CDR3 is 14 residues. Trimming removed 5 bases at V and 1 base at J, with 9 bases between. CDR3 coding DNA: TGTGCCAGCAGTACTCCCCTGAGCAATCAGCCCCAGCATTTT. It is translated as CASSTPLSNQPQHF.

The rearrangement joins TRBV11-2 to TRBJ2-2; the D gene could be TRBD1 or TRBD2 (5 bases each). This CDR3 is built from 16 residues. Germline CDR1 reads SGHAT; CDR2 reads FQNNGV. V lost 2 bases, J lost 4 bases, and 14 bases lay in between. The CDR3 sequence is CASSLIKRGGTGELFF. The CDR3 DNA sequence: TGTGCCAGCAGCTTAATCAAGAGGGGTGGCACCGGGGAGCTGTTTTTT. The variable domain in full, with the rest retrieved from reference TRBV11-2 and TRBJ2-2, is EAGVAQSPRYKIIEKRQSVAFWCNPISGHATLYWYQQILGQGPKLLIQFQNNGVVDDSQLPKDRFSAERLKGVDSTLKIQPAKLEDSAVYLCASSLIKRGGTGELFFGEGSRLTVL.

The chain is built from TRBV19 and TRBJ2-7; 10 bases map to TRBD2. The CDR3 covers 15 residues. Germline V gene data show CDR1 as LNHDA and CDR2 as SQIVND (reference sequence). V was clipped by 3 bases and J by 1 base; unmatched bases: 3. The CDR3 here is CASSISAGGSYEQYF. The CDR3 DNA reads TGTGCCAGTAGTATTTCAGCGGGAGGGTCCTACGAGCAGTACTTC.

The rearrangement links TRBV4-2 to TRBJ2-3; 15 nucleotides agree with TRBD2. The V gene end was trimmed by 2 bases and the J gene end by 5 bases; junction bases not matched to a gene: 2. The CDR3 is made up of 16 amino acids. CDR1 and CDR2 (germline): LGHNA, YNFKEQ. CDR3 protein: CASSQSGLAGGDTQYF. CDR3 DNA: TGTGCCAGCAGCCAATCGGGACTAGCGGGAGGAGATACGCAGTATTTT.

This chain connects TRBV11-3 to TRBJ2-3, with D possibly being TRBD2 (6 bases). V lost 1 base and J lost 5, with 10 bases in between. The CDR3 length is 14 residues. From germline, CDR1 is SGHNT and CDR2 YENEEA. The CDR3 nucleotides read TGTGCCAGCAGCTTAGCGGAGGAGGGAGATACGCAGTATTTT. This codes for CASSLAEEGDTQYF.

CDR3 in amino acids: CASSPLGQGGEDTQYF. The CDR3 DNA reads TGTGCCAGCTCACCATTAGGACAGGGGGGTGAAGATACGCAGTATTTT. The chain uses TRBV18 and TRBJ2-3; TRBD1 matches 10 bases. V dropped 2 bases and J dropped 5; count of bases not matched to a gene: 7. The CDR3 covers 16 residues. Germline V gene data show CDR1 as KGHSH and CDR2 as LQKENI.